This T cell receptor (beta chain) came from a study of blood T cell repertoires in COVID-19. Study-wide background: The origin of the acute and convalescent COVID-19 samples was the United States, Italy and Spain. T cells, B-cell-depleted T cells, or PBMCs supplied cDNA or gDNA.

The CDR3 has 14 residues. V dropped 6 bases and J dropped 8; count of bases not matched to a gene: 6. Germline V CDR1 and CDR2: MDHEN, SYDVKM. Per the original methods: From reference gene primer amplification, estimates of nucleated cell counts were derived. Only in-frame clones appear in the TCRdb table, and some are missing; sequencing was by immunoSEQ multiplex PCR. For V, J and clone size, that table is used; D and trimming come from the DNA. The sample yields about 91,000 clones, roughly 71% seen once. Material for sequencing was peripheral blood. The chain links TRBV28 to TRBJ1-4; 10 bases are shared with TRBD1. The sequence came from an elderly woman with acute or convalescent COVID-19. As DNA, the CDR3 is TGTGCCAGCAGAGGGGACAGGGGACGGGAAAAACTGTTTTTT. It encodes CASRGDRGREKLFF.